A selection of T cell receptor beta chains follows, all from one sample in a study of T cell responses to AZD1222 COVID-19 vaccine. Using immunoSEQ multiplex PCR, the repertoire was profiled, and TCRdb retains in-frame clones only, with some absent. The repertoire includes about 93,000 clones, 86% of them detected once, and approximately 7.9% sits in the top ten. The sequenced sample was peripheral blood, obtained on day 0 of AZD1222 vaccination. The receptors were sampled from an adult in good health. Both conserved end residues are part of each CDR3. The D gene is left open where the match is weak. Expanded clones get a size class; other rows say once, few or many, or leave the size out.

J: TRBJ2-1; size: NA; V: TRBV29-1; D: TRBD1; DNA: TGCAGCGTTGCACCTCGGACAGGGGGAGATGAGCAGTTCTTC; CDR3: CSVAPRTGGDEQFF
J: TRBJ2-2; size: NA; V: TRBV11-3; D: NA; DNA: TGTGCCAGCAGCTTTTCTGGGGGGGAGCTGTTTTTT; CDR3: CASSFSGGELFF
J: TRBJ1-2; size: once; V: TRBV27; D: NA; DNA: TGTGCCACCGTGTCAGGGGACGGCTATGGCTACACCTTC; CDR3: CATVSGDGYGYTF
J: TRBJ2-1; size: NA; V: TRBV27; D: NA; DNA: TGTGCCAGCAGGCTCGAGAACAGGGTCCAGTTCTTC; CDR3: CASRLENRVQFF
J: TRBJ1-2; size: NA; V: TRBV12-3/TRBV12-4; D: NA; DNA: TGTGCCAGCAGTTTCCAGGGATACTCAGGCTACACCTTC; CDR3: CASSFQGYSGYTF
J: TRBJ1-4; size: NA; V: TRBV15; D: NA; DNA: TGTGCCACCAGCAGTTACTGGGCAACTAATGAAAAACTGTTTTTT; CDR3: CATSSYWATNEKLFF
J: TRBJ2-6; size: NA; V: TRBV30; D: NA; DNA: TGTGCCTGGACCGGGGGGGCCAACGTCCTGACTTTC; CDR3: CAWTGGANVLTF
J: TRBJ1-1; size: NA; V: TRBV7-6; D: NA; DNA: TGTGCCAGCAGCGCCGGACCGAACACTGAAGCTTTCTTT; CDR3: CASSAGPNTEAFF
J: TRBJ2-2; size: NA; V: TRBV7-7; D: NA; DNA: TGTGCCAGCAGCCCAGTCTTCACCGGGGAGCTGTTTTTT; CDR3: CASSPVFTGELFF
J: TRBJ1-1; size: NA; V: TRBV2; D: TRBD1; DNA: TGTGCCAGCAGTGAAGACAGGGGGTACACTGAAGCTTTCTTT; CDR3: CASSEDRGYTEAFF
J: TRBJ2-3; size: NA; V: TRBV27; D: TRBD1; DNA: TGTGCCAGCAGTTCCCCGACAGGGCTCCGGGTTTCGAATACGCAGTATTTT; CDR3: CASSSPTGLRVSNTQYF
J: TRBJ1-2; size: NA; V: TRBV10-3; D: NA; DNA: TGTGCCATCAGTGAGTCTCTTTTCTCTAACTATGGCTACACCTTC; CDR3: CAISESLFSNYGYTF
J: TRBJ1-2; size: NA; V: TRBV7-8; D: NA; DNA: TGTGCCAGCAGCCAACACATTACGGGGGGCTACACCTTC; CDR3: CASSQHITGGYTF
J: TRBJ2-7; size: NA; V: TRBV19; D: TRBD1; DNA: TGTGCCAGTAAGTACAGGGGCAGGTCGACCTACGAGCAGTACTTC; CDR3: CASKYRGRSTYEQYF
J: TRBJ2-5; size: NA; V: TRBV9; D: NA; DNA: TGTGCCAGCAGCGAAAGGGGGGAGGGGACCCAGTACTTC; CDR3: CASSERGEGTQYF
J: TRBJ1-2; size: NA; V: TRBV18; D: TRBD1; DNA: TGTGCCAGCTCAGATACAGGGGGCAAAAACTATGGCTACACCTTC; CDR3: CASSDTGGKNYGYTF
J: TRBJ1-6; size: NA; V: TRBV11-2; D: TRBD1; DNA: TGTGCCAGCAGCCAGACAGGGGACAATTCACCCCTCCACTTT; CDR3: CASSQTGDNSPLHF
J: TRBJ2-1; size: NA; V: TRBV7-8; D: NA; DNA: TGTGCCAGCTGGAAAGGCGGGGAATACAATGAGCAGTTCTTC; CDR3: CASWKGGEYNEQFF
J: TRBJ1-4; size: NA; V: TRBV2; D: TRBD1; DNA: TGTGCCAGCAGCTTACAGGGGATTAATGAAAAACTGTTTTTT; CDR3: CASSLQGINEKLFF
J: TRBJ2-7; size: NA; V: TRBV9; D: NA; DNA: TGTGCCAGCAGCAAAGACAGCTCCTACGAGCAGTACTTC; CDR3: CASSKDSSYEQYF
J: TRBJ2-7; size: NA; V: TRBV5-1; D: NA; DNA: TGCGCCAGCAGCTTGCTGCAGGGGAGGTCCTACGAGCAGTACTTC; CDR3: CASSLLQGRSYEQYF
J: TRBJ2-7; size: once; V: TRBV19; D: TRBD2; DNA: TGTGCCAGTAGTATGGGACTAGCGGGATCCTGGTACGAGCAGTACTTC; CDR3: CASSMGLAGSWYEQYF
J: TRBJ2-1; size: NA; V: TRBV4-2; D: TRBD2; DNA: TGTGCCAGCAGCCAAGCGGCGGGAGTTTCTTATGAGCAGTTCTTC; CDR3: CASSQAAGVSYEQFF
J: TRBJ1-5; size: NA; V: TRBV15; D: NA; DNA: TGTGCCACCAGCAGAGATCCGGGCCAGGGCGATCAGCCCCAGCATTTT; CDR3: CATSRDPGQGDQPQHF
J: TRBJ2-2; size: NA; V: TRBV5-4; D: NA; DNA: TGTGCCAGCAGCCCGCCGGCGGCCCCGAACACCGGGGAGCTGTTTTTT; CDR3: CASSPPAAPNTGELFF
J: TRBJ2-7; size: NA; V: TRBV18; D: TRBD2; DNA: TGTGCCAGCTCACAGTCTAGCGGGAGGGCGTACGAGCAGTACTTC; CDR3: CASSQSSGRAYEQYF
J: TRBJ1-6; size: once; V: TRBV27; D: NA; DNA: TGTGCCAGCAGTGCCTACAGGGAGGGTGGTTCACCCCTCCACTTT; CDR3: CASSAYREGGSPLHF
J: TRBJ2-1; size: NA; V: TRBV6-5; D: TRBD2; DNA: TGTGCCAGCAGTACTCGGACTAGCGGGAAGCAGTTCTTC; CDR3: CASSTRTSGKQFF
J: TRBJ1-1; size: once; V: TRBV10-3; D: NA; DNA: TGTGCCCTCCGACCCCCTGGGAGCACTGAAGCTTTCTTT; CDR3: CALRPPGSTEAFF
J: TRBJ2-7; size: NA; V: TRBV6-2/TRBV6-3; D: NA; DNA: TGTGCCAGCAGTTACGTAGGGGCCTCCTACGAGCAGTACTTC; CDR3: CASSYVGASYEQYF
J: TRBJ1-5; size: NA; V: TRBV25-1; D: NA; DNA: TGTGCCAGCGGGGCCCAAATGCCCCAGCATTTT; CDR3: CASGAQMPQHF
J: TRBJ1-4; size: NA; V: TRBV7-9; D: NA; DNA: TGTGCCAGCAGCTTACCCTGGGGACGGGGTAATGAAAAACTGTTTTTT; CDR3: CASSLPWGRGNEKLFF
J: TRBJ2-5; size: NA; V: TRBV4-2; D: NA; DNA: TGTGCCAGCGGCCAACCGGACCCAAAAGAGACCCAGTACTTC; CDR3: CASGQPDPKETQYF
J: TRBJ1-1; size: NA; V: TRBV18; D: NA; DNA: TGTGCCAGCTCACCCCCGAGGGATGGTGGAACTGAAGCTTTCTTT; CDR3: CASSPPRDGGTEAFF
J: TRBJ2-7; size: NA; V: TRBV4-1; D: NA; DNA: TGCGCCAGCAGCCCCCTAGGGGGGGGGTACGAGCAGTACTTC; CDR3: CASSPLGGGYEQYF
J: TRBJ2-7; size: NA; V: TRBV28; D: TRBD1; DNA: TGTGCCAGCAGTTTAGGTGGACAGGCCTACGAGCAGTACTTC; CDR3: CASSLGGQAYEQYF
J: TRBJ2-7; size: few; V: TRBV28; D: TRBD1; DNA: TGTGCCAGCAGCTCCAGGGGGCAGGACGAGCAGTACTTC; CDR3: CASSSRGQDEQYF
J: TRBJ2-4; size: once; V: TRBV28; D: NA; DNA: TGTGCCAGCCTCGGGACACCATCCCCCATTCAGTACTTC; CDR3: CASLGTPSPIQYF
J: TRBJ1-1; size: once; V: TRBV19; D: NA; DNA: TGTGCCAGTGCGAAAGGGGGGGACACTGAAGCTTTCTTT; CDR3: CASAKGGDTEAFF
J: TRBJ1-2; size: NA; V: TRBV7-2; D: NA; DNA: TGTGCCAGCAGCTTCCCATATGATACTTATGGCTACACCTTC; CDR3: CASSFPYDTYGYTF
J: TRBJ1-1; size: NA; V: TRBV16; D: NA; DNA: TGTGCCAGCAGCCAATCGGGGCGGAACACTGAAGCTTTCTTT; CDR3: CASSQSGRNTEAFF
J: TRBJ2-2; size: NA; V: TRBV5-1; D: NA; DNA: TGCGCCAGCAGCTTGGTGCCGGCCAACACCGGGGAGCTGTTTTTT; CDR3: CASSLVPANTGELFF
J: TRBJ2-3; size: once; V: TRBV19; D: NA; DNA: TGTGCCAGTAGACCCAGTGGGGGTACGCAGTATTTT; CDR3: CASRPSGGTQYF
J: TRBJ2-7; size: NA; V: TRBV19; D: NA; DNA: TGTGCCAGTAGTGGACGGGACATTTCCTACGAGCAGTACTTC; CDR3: CASSGRDISYEQYF
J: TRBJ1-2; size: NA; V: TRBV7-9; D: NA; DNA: TGTGCCGGCGGGGTGGGAGGTTACTATGGCTACACCTTC; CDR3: CAGGVGGYYGYTF
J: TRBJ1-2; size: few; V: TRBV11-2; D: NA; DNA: TGTGCCAGCAGCTTATTCAGGGGCTGGGGCTATGGCTACACCTTC; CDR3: CASSLFRGWGYGYTF
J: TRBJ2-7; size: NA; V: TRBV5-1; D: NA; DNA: TGCGCCAGCAGCTCGCAGGGGTATAACGAGCAGTACTTC; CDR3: CASSSQGYNEQYF